Listed below are T cell receptor beta chains from one sample, sequenced in a study of cytomegalovirus exposure and HLA in healthy donors. Using immunoSEQ multiplex PCR, the repertoire was profiled, and TCRdb retains in-frame clones only, with some absent. The sample consists of 100,000 to 150,000 clones, about four fifths of them appearing once. The sequencing input was PBMCs. Every receptor here comes from a male donor in good health and CMV-seronegative. Both conserved end residues are trimmed from each CDR3. Size is omitted from some rows. Given values are once, few, many or a class for expanded clones.

abundance: -
v_gene: TRBV6-1
j_gene: TRBJ2-7
CDR3aa: ASSENSRYLSYEQY

abundance: few
v_gene: TRBV4-3
j_gene: TRBJ1-4
CDR3aa: ASSQDERGSVLEKLF

abundance: -
v_gene: TRBV29-1
j_gene: TRBJ2-3
CDR3aa: SILSPSGGSTDTQY

abundance: once
v_gene: TRBV4-3
j_gene: TRBJ2-1
CDR3aa: ASSRRTSGGAREQF

abundance: -
v_gene: TRBV6-5
j_gene: TRBJ1-2
CDR3aa: ASSYVGSDGYT

abundance: -
v_gene: TRBV27
j_gene: TRBJ1-3
CDR3aa: ASSLGGAGGNTIY

abundance: -
v_gene: TRBV25-1
j_gene: TRBJ2-5
CDR3aa: ASSPAGRETQY

abundance: -
v_gene: TRBV5-3
j_gene: TRBJ1-6
CDR3aa: ARSLADRGGSPLH

abundance: -
v_gene: TRBV18
j_gene: TRBJ2-7
CDR3aa: ASSPGTASYEQY

abundance: -
v_gene: TRBV7-6
j_gene: TRBJ1-2
CDR3aa: ASSPSGMAYGYT

abundance: -
v_gene: TRBV9
j_gene: TRBJ2-3
CDR3aa: ASSAQGSTDTQY

abundance: -
v_gene: TRBV30
j_gene: TRBJ1-4
CDR3aa: AWSPWGRGDEKLF

abundance: -
v_gene: TRBV9
j_gene: TRBJ2-3
CDR3aa: ASSVGLADTDTQY

abundance: -
v_gene: TRBV18
j_gene: TRBJ1-4
CDR3aa: ASSPYGRYNEKLF

abundance: -
v_gene: TRBV7-2
j_gene: TRBJ2-1
CDR3aa: ASRRQGPIIF

abundance: once
v_gene: TRBV2
j_gene: TRBJ2-6
CDR3aa: ASSEVTGGANVLT

abundance: -
v_gene: TRBV5-6
j_gene: TRBJ1-2
CDR3aa: ASSLRGGPGGYT

abundance: once
v_gene: TRBV2
j_gene: TRBJ2-7
CDR3aa: ASRGTASYEQY

abundance: -
v_gene: TRBV7-8
j_gene: TRBJ1-2
CDR3aa: ASSLAQGSNYGYT

abundance: -
v_gene: TRBV9
j_gene: TRBJ1-2
CDR3aa: ASSVGQYSYT

abundance: few
v_gene: TRBV2
j_gene: TRBJ2-3
CDR3aa: ASSEGLLTDTQY

abundance: -
v_gene: TRBV30
j_gene: TRBJ1-1
CDR3aa: ALGVGQMNTEAF

abundance: -
v_gene: TRBV5-6
j_gene: TRBJ2-3
CDR3aa: ASSLSIFTDTQY

abundance: -
v_gene: TRBV2
j_gene: TRBJ1-1
CDR3aa: ASTYGGGTEAF

abundance: -
v_gene: TRBV10-3
j_gene: TRBJ2-7
CDR3aa: AISVGTGGYEQY

abundance: -
v_gene: TRBV10-3
j_gene: TRBJ1-2
CDR3aa: ATALGQGDGYT

abundance: -
v_gene: TRBV10-3
j_gene: TRBJ2-6
CDR3aa: ATSSGANVLT

abundance: -
v_gene: TRBV7-9
j_gene: TRBJ1-1
CDR3aa: ASRSTGTGDTEAF

abundance: once
v_gene: TRBV13
j_gene: TRBJ1-2
CDR3aa: ASSPDRSNYGYT

abundance: -
v_gene: TRBV29-1
j_gene: TRBJ1-4
CDR3aa: SVRTGGTNEKLF

abundance: few
v_gene: TRBV19
j_gene: TRBJ2-5
CDR3aa: ASSYVFRGALETQY

abundance: -
v_gene: TRBV5-1
j_gene: TRBJ2-3
CDR3aa: ASSPAGGLSTDTQY

abundance: -
v_gene: TRBV18
j_gene: TRBJ1-5
CDR3aa: ASSQEIQGGNQPQH

abundance: -
v_gene: TRBV2
j_gene: TRBJ1-3
CDR3aa: ASIPTGAGNTIY

abundance: -
v_gene: TRBV5-1
j_gene: TRBJ1-1
CDR3aa: ASNDRGSYTEAF

abundance: -
v_gene: TRBV7-9
j_gene: TRBJ2-2
CDR3aa: ASPTAGQGFLGELF

abundance: -
v_gene: TRBV30
j_gene: TRBJ2-7
CDR3aa: AWGLAGGPYEQY

abundance: once
v_gene: TRBV7-2
j_gene: TRBJ2-5
CDR3aa: ASSKREGETQY

abundance: -
v_gene: TRBV19
j_gene: TRBJ1-2
CDR3aa: ASSMGQPLGGYT

abundance: -
v_gene: TRBV5-4
j_gene: TRBJ2-2
CDR3aa: ASSLAGGATGELF

abundance: few
v_gene: TRBV5-6
j_gene: TRBJ1-1
CDR3aa: ASSNDRVASEAF

abundance: -
v_gene: TRBV4-3
j_gene: TRBJ1-4
CDR3aa: ASSQGQGSNEKLF

abundance: -
v_gene: TRBV5-1
j_gene: TRBJ2-2
CDR3aa: ASSPRVAGDTGELF

abundance: -
v_gene: TRBV14
j_gene: TRBJ2-3
CDR3aa: VSSQVRTYTDTQY

abundance: few
v_gene: TRBV5-1
j_gene: TRBJ2-5
CDR3aa: ASSQDGKETQY

abundance: -
v_gene: TRBV30
j_gene: TRBJ1-5
CDR3aa: AWSPGFNNQPQH

abundance: -
v_gene: TRBV7-2
j_gene: TRBJ2-1
CDR3aa: ASSHEGIIEPYNEQF

abundance: -
v_gene: TRBV7-2
j_gene: TRBJ1-6
CDR3aa: ASTLNQGSSYNSPLH

abundance: -
v_gene: TRBV7-9
j_gene: TRBJ1-1
CDR3aa: ASSLAGNTEAF

abundance: -
v_gene: TRBV7-6
j_gene: TRBJ1-4
CDR3aa: ASSSGLGMTWLF

abundance: once
v_gene: TRBV11-1
j_gene: TRBJ2-1
CDR3aa: ASSALGLAGDNEQF

abundance: -
v_gene: TRBV4-3
j_gene: TRBJ1-2
CDR3aa: ASSQGTAEDYGYT

abundance: -
v_gene: TRBV7-9
j_gene: TRBJ2-3
CDR3aa: ASTGDTQY

abundance: -
v_gene: TRBV9
j_gene: TRBJ1-2
CDR3aa: ASSVATGNYGYT

abundance: -
v_gene: TRBV2
j_gene: TRBJ1-6
CDR3aa: ASSVRDRNNSPLH

abundance: -
v_gene: TRBV5-4
j_gene: TRBJ1-1
CDR3aa: ASSLAPTEAF

abundance: -
v_gene: TRBV30
j_gene: TRBJ1-4
CDR3aa: AWSVGGFNEKLF

abundance: -
v_gene: TRBV15
j_gene: TRBJ1-2
CDR3aa: ATSRERLLSGYT